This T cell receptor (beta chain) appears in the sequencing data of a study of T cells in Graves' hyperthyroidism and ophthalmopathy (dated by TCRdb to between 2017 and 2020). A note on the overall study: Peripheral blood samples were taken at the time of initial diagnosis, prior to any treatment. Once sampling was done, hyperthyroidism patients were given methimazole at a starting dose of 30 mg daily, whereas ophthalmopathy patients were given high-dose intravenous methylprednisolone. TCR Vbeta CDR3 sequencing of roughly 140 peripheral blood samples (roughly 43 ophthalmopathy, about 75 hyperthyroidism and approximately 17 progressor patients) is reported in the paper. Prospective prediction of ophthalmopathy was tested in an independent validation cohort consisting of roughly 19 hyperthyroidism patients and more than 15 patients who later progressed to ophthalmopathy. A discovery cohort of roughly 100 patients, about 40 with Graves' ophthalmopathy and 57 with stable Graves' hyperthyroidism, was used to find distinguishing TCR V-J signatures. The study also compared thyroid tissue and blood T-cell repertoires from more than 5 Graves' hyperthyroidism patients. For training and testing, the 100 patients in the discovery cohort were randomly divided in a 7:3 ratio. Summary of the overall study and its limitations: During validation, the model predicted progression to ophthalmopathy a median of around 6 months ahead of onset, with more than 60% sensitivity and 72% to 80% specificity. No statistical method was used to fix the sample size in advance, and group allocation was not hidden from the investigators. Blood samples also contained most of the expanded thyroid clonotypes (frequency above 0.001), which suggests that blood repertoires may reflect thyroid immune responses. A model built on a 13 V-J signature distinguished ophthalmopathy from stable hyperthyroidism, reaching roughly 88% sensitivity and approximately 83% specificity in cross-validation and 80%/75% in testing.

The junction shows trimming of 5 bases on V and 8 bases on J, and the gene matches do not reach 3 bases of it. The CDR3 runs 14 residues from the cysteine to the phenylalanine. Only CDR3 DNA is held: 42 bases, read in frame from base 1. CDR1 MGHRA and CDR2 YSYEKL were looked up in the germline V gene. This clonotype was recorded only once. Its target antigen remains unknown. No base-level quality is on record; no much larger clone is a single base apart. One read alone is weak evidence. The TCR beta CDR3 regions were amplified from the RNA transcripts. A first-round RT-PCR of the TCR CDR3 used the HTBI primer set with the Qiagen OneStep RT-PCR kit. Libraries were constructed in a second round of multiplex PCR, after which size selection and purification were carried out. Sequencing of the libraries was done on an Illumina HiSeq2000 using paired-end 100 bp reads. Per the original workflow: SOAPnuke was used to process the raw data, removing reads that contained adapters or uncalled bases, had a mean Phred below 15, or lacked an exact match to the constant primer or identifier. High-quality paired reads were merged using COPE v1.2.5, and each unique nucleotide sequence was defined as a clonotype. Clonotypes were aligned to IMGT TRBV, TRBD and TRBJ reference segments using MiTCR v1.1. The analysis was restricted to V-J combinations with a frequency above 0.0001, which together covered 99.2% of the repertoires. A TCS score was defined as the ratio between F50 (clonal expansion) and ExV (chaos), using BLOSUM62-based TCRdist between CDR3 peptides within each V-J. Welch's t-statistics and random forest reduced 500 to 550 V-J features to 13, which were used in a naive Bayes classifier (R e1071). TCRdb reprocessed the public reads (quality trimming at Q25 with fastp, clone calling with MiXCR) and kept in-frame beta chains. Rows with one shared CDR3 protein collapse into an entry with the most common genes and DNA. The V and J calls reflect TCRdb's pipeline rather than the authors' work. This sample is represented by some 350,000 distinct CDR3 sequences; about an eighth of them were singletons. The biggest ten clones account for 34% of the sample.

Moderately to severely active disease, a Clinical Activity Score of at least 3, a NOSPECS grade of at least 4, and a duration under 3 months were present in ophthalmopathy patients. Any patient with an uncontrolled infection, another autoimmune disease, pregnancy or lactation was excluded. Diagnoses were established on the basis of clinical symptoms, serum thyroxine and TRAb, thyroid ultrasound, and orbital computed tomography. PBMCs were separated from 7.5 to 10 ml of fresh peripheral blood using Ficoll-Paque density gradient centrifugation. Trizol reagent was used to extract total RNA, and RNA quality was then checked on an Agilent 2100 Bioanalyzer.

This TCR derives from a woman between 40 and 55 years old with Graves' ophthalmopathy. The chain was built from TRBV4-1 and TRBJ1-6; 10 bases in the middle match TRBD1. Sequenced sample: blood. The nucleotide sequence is TGCGCCAGCAGCAGGACAGGGGGAGATTCACCCCTCCACTTT. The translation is CASSRTGGDSPLHF.